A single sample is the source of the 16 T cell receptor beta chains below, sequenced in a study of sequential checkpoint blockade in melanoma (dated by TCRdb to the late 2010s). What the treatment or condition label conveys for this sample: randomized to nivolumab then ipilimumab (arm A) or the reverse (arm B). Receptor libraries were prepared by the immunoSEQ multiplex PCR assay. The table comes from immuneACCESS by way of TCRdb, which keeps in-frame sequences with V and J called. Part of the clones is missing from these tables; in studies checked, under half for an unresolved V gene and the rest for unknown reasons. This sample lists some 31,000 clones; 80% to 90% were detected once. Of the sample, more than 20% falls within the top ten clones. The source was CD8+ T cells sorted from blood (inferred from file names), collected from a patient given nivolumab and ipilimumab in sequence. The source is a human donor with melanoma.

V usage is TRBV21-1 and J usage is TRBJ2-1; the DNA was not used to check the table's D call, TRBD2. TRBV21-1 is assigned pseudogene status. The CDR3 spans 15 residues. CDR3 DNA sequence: TGTGCCAGCAGCAAAGAGGGCTTTGGGGGGAATGAGCAGTTCTTC. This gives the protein CASSKEGFGGNEQFF.

For the CDR3, the DNA is TGTGCCAGCAGCACCGACAGGAACTACGAGCAGTACTTC. Translated, it gives CASSTDRNYEQYF. The chain joins TRBV5-4 to TRBJ2-7; perhaps TRBD1 as D (6 bases). V was cut by 4 bases and J by 3 bases, with 11 bases left in between. The CDR3 contains 13 residues. The germline CDR1 and CDR2 sequences are SGHNT and YYREEE (reference sequence).

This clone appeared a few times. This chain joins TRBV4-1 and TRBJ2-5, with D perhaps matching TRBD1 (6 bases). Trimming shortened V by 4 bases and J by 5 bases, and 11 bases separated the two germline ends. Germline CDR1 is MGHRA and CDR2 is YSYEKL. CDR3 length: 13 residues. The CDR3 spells CASSRDKQETQYF. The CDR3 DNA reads TGCGCCAGCAGCCGGGACAAGCAGGAGACCCAGTACTTC.

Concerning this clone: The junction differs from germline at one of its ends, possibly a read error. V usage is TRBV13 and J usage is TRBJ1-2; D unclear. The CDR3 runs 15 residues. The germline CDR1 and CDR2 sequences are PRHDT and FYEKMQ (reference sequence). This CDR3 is CASSQEGRSNYGYTF. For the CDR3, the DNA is TGCGCCAGCAGCCAAGAGGGCCGGTCTAACTATGGCTACACCTTC.

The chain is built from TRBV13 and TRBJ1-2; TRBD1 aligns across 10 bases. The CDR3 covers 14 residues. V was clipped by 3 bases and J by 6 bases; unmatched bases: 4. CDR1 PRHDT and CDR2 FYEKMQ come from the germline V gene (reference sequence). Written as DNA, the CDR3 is TGTGCCAGCAGCTTCGACAGGGGGCTCGATGGCTACACCTTC. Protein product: CASSFDRGLDGYTF.

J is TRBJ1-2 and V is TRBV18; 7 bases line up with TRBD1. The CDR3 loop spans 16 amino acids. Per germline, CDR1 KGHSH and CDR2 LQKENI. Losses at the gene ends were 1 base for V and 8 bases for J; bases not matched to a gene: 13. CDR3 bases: TGTGCCAGCTCACCACTTTTAAAGGGGGCAGTCGACGGCTACACCTTC. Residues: CASSPLLKGAVDGYTF.

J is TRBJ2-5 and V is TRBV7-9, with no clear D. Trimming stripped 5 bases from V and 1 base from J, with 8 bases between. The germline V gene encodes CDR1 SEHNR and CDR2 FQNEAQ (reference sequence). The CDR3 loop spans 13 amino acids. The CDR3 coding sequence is TGTGCCAGCAGCCCCCAGGCCCAAGAGACCCAGTACTTC. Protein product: CASSPQAQETQYF.

The CDR3 sequence is CASSGTSGPYEQYF. CDR3 DNA: TGTGCCAGCAGTGGGACTAGCGGCCCCTACGAGCAGTACTTC. The chain employs TRBV27 and TRBJ2-7; TRBD2 matches 11 bases. The CDR3 loop spans 14 amino acids. Germline CDR1 and CDR2: MNHEY and SMNVEV (reference sequence). V trimming: 5 bases; J trimming: 2 bases; junction bases outside the gene matches: 2.

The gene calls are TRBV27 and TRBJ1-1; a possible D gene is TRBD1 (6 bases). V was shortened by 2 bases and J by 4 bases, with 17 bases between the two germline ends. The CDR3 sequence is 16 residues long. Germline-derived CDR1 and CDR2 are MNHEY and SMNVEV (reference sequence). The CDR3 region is CASSLRGQGQFTEAFF. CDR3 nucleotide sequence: TGTGCCAGCAGTTTAAGAGGGCAGGGGCAGTTCACTGAAGCTTTCTTT.

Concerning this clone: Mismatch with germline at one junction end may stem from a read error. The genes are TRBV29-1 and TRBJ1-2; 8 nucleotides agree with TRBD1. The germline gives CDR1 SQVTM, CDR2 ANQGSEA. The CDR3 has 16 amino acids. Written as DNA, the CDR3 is TGCAGCGTGGAAGGGGGACAGGAGACAGTGCCTGGGGGCTACACCTTC. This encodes CSVEGGQETVPGGYTF.

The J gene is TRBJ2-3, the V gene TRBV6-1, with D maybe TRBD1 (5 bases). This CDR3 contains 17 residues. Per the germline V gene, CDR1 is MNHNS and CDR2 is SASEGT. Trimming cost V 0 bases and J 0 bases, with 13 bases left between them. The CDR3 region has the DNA TGTGCCAGCAGTGAAGCGGCTGGGCAGGGCAGCACAGATACGCAGTATTTT. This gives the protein CASSEAAGQGSTDTQYF.

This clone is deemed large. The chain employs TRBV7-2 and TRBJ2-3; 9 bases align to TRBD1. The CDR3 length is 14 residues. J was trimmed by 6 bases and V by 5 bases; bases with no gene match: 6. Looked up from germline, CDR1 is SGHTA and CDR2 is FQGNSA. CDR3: CASSPLGQGDTQYF. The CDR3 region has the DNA TGTGCCAGCAGCCCTCTCGGACAGGGGGATACGCAGTATTTT.

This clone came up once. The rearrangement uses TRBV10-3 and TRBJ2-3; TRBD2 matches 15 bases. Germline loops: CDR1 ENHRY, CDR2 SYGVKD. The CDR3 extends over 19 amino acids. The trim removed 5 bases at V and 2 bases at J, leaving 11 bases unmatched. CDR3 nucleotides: TGTGCCATCAGTAGCGGACTAGCGGGGGGGCCCCCCACCACAGATACGCAGTATTTT. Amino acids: CAISSGLAGGPPTTDTQYF.

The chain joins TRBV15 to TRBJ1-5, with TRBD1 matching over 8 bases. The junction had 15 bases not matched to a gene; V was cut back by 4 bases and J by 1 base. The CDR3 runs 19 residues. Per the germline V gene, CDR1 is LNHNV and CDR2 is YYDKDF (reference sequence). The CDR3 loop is CATSKQGQGSGRSNQPQHF. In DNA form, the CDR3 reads TGTGCCACCAGCAAGCAAGGACAGGGAAGCGGCAGGAGCAATCAGCCCCAGCATTTT.

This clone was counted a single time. This CDR3 is CASSPEVTDTQYF. The DNA of the CDR3 is TGTGCCAGCAGCCCAGAGGTCACAGATACGCAGTATTTT. J is TRBJ2-3 and V is TRBV13; D gene unclear. V dropped 5 bases and J dropped 2 bases, with 8 bases sitting between them. The CDR3 covers 13 residues. The germline CDR1 and CDR2 sequences are PRHDT and FYEKMQ (reference sequence).

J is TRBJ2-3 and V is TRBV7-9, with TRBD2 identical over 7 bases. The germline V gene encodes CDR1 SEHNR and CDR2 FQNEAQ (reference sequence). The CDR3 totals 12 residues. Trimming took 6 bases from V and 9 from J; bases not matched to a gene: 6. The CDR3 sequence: CASRAREETQYF. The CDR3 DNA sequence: TGTGCCAGCAGGGCCCGGGAGGAAACGCAGTATTTT.